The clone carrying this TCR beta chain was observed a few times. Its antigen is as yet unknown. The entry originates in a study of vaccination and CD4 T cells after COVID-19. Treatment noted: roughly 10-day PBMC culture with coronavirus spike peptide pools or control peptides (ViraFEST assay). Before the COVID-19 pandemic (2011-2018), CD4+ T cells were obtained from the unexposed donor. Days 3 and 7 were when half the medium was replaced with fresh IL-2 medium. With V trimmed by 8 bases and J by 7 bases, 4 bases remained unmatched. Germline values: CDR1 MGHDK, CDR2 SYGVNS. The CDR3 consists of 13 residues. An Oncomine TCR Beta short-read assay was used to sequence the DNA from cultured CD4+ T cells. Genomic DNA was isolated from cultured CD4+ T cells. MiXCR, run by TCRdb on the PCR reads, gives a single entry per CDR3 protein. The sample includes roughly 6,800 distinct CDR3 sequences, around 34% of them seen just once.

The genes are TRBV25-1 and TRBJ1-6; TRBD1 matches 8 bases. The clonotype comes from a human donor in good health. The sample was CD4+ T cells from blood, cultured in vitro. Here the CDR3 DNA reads TGTGCCAGCCTTGGACAGGGCAATTCACCCCTCCACTTT. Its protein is CASLGQGNSPLHF. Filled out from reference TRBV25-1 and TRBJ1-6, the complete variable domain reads EADIYQTPRYLVIGTGKKITLECSQTMGHDKMYWYQQDPGMELHLIHYSYGVNSTEKGDLSSESTVSRIRTEHFPLTLESARPSHTSQYLCASLGQGNSPLHFGNGTRLTVT.